This T cell receptor (beta chain) was observed in a study of blood T cell repertoires in COVID-19. Study at large: COVID-19 samples from acute and convalescent phases originated in the United States, Italy and Spain. From T cells, B-cell-depleted T cells, or PBMCs came the material, which was cDNA or gDNA.

Germline V gene sequence: CDR1 SGHTA, CDR2 FQGNSA. This CDR3 comprises 14 residues. The V and J ends lost 1 base and 5 bases respectively, with 9 bases between them. Seattle-derived patients entered the study during active infection and were followed longitudinally. Authors' methods: Estimation of nucleated cell counts relied on the amplification of reference gene primers. Sequencing used immunoSEQ multiplex PCR; TCRdb keeps in-frame clones, though not all of them. From that table come the V and J calls and clone size; the DNA was used to work out D and trimming. The sample gives approximately 65,000 clones, 80% to 95% of which show up once; less than 0.55% is in the top ten.

The chain combines TRBV7-2 with TRBJ2-1, with unresolved D. Sequencing used peripheral blood. This sequence originates from a man in his fifties or sixties with COVID-19, enrolled during active disease. The DNA for the CDR3 is TGTGCCAGCAGCTTAGAGCTATTCCACAATGAGCAGTTCTTC. Encoded protein: CASSLELFHNEQFF.